Following are 7 T cell receptor beta chains from one sample sequenced in a study of blood T cell repertoires in COVID-19. Generated by immunoSEQ multiplex PCR, the TCRdb table keeps only in-frame clones and is missing some. The sample lists under 300,000 clones; about 85% were seen once. What was sequenced was PBMCs or T cells enriched from blood (not recorded which). These receptors were obtained from a woman between 45 and 65 years old who had been exposed to COVID-19.

The chain links TRBV29-1 to TRBJ1-2; no definite D call. Germline V gene lookup returns CDR1 SQVTM and CDR2 ANQGSEA. V shed 4 bases and J shed 4 bases, with 10 bases lying between them. CDR3 length: 12 amino acids. CDR3 nucleotides: TGCAGCGTTGTCGGCAGGTTCTATGGCTACACCTTC. This encodes CSVVGRFYGYTF.

The chain employs TRBV30 and TRBJ1-3; 7 bases align to TRBD1. Germline CDR1 and CDR2: GTSNPN and SVGIG (reference sequence). CDR3 size: 13 residues. Germline trimming cut 8 bases from V and 0 bases from J; bases unmatched to any gene: 4. The CDR3 DNA reads TGTGCCCGTACAGGGGACTCTGGAAACACCATATATTTT. It yields the protein CARTGDSGNTIYF.

This clone was recorded once. The chain employs TRBV7-9 and TRBJ2-4; weak D call: TRBD1 (6 bases). Germline V gene sequence: CDR1 SEHNR, CDR2 FQNEAQ (reference sequence). This CDR3 has 17 residues. V was clipped by 0 bases and J by 4 bases, with 16 bases between them. This CDR3 reads CASSLAASLGAKNIQYF. The CDR3, as DNA: TGTGCCAGCAGCTTAGCGGCCTCTTTGGGGGCAAAAAACATTCAGTACTTC.

The CDR3 loop reads CASSSGPATNEKLFF. As DNA, the CDR3 is TGTGCCAGCAGTAGCGGACCTGCGACTAATGAAAAACTGTTTTTT. The V call is TRBV2, the J call TRBJ1-4; no firm D call. Trimming pared 5 bases from V and 2 bases from J, leaving 12 bases between. Germline loops: CDR1 SNHLY, CDR2 FYNNEI. This CDR3 has 15 amino acids.

This clone was observed a few times. V is TRBV7-9 and J is TRBJ2-7; perhaps TRBD1 as D (5 bases). This CDR3 contains 15 residues. V lost 5 bases and J 5 bases, leaving 19 bases between the germline ends. Germline CDR1 SEHNR, CDR2 FQNEAQ (reference sequence). The CDR3: CASSPKVRVGDEQYF. The CDR3, as DNA: TGTGCCAGCAGCCCGAAGGTCAGGGTTGGTGACGAGCAGTACTTC.

The CDR3 nucleotides are TGTGCCAGTAGTCCCTGGAGGGGGACAGGGGCCCTCCTCTCTGGAAACACCATATATTTT. The encoded protein is CASSPWRGTGALLSGNTIYF. The rearrangement joins TRBV19 to TRBJ1-3; 10 bases are a match to TRBD1. The CDR3 consists of 20 residues. Germline loops: CDR1 LNHDA, CDR2 SQIVND (reference sequence). After removal of 5 bases from V and 0 bases from J, the junction contained 16 bases not matched to a gene.

This chain links TRBV5-1 with TRBJ1-1, with 7 bases matching TRBD1. The CDR3 spans 14 residues. J was trimmed by 10 bases and V by 0 bases; bases with no gene match: 9. From germline, CDR1 is SGHRS and CDR2 YFSETQ. CDR3 nucleotide sequence: TGCGCCAGCAGCTTGGAGGGGGCTTGGAAGGGAGCTTTCTTT. Protein sequence: CASSLEGAWKGAFF.